This TCR beta chain was sequenced during a study of OX40 agonist ivuxolimab in advanced cancers. At the level of the study: Dose-escalation patients were diagnosed with hepatocellular carcinoma, melanoma, renal cell cancer or head and neck cancer. Eligibility admitted prior anti-PD-1, anti-PD-L1 or anti-CTLA-4 therapy; 35% to 40% had some.

Some clones are missing from TCRdb's copy, which holds only in-frame ones; the method was immunoSEQ multiplex PCR. The sample shows 30,000 to 35,000 clones, roughly nine tenths of them seen only once. The CDR3 extends over 13 amino acids. V dropped 5 bases and J dropped 2 bases, with 9 bases sitting between them. Germline V gives CDR1 SEHNR, CDR2 FQNEAQ (reference sequence). With respect to this clone: The antigen is unknown.

Study results and limitations: In the 0.1 to 3.0 mg/kg range, CD4+ and CD8+ blood T cells had expanded clonally by week 6. Also present in some nonresponders was a low level of normalized T-cell clonal expansion.

The chain uses TRBV7-9 and TRBJ2-5, with D perhaps matching TRBD2 (5 bases). The origin of this receptor is an adult with an advanced solid tumor such as melanoma, head and neck, liver or kidney cancer. The sample was CD4+ or CD8+ T cells sorted from blood, taken in a trial of the OX40 agonist ivuxolimab. In DNA form, the CDR3 reads TGTGCCAGCAGCCCCGGACTGCAAGAGACCCAGTACTTC. Residues: CASSPGLQETQYF.